These T cell receptor beta chains were read from a single sample in a study of T cells in localized non-small cell lung cancer. Libraries were prepared by immunoSEQ multiplex PCR; TCRdb keeps only in-frame clonotypes and omits some of them. The sample has just over 20,000 clones; roughly 84% are singletons. The source was PBMCs, collected before any cancer treatment. All receptors come from a woman between 35 and 70 years old with stage II squamous cell lung carcinoma. Each CDR3 is given with its conserved first and last residue. A D gene is named only where the DNA matches it firmly. Size tells how often a clone was seen (once, few, many) or the class of an expanded clone, and some rows leave it out.

CASTSGPDTQYF,TGTGCCAGCACCTCGGGACCCGATACGCAGTATTTT,TRBJ2-3,few,TRBV21-1,-
CASSGERAYQPQHF,TGTGCCAGCAGTGGCGAGCGGGCTTATCAGCCCCAGCATTTT,TRBJ1-5,-,TRBV2,-
CASSEGDRAYNEQFF,TGTGCCAGCAGTGAAGGGGACAGGGCCTACAATGAGCAGTTCTTC,TRBJ2-1,few,TRBV6-1,TRBD1
CASGRQTGAGETQYF,TGTGCCAGCGGAAGACAGACAGGGGCGGGAGAGACCCAGTACTTC,TRBJ2-5,-,TRBV9,TRBD1
CASRLTQSYEQYF,TGCGCCAGCAGACTAACACAGTCCTACGAGCAGTACTTC,TRBJ2-7,-,TRBV10-3,-
CASSQDAGRNYGYTF,TGCGCCAGCAGCCAAGACGCAGGTCGTAACTATGGCTACACCTTC,TRBJ1-2,-,TRBV4-1,-
CASSQGAHYEQYF,TGTGCCAGCAGCCAGGGGGCCCACTACGAGCAGTACTTC,TRBJ2-7,large,TRBV6-1,TRBD1
CASSFQGTKNIQYF,TGTGCCAGCAGTTTCCAGGGTACCAAAAACATTCAGTACTTC,TRBJ2-4,-,TRBV28,-
CASHRTSNRDTQYF,TGTGCCAGCCACCGGACTAGCAATCGAGATACGCAGTATTTT,TRBJ2-3,-,TRBV27,TRBD2
CASSPPGETQYF,TGTGCCAGCTCACCACCGGGGGAGACCCAGTACTTC,TRBJ2-5,-,TRBV18,-
CASSLVAGTETQYF,TGCGCCAGCAGCTTGGTAGCAGGGACGGAGACCCAGTACTTC,TRBJ2-5,-,TRBV5-1,-
CASSRDHTGELFF,TGTGCCAGCAGTCGGGACCACACCGGGGAGCTGTTTTTT,TRBJ2-2,-,TRBV5-6,-
CASSVGGGRGTDTQYF,TGTGCCAGCAGCGTAGGTGGGGGCCGGGGCACAGATACGCAGTATTTT,TRBJ2-3,-,TRBV9,-
CASSSGTVTEQYF,TGCGCCAGCAGCTCAGGGACAGTCACCGAGCAGTACTTC,TRBJ2-7,-,TRBV5-1,TRBD1
CARAGGFGYTF,TGTGCCAGAGCAGGGGGCTTTGGCTACACCTTC,TRBJ1-2,-,TRBV2,TRBD1
CASSLGQGVGDGEQFF,TGTGCCAGCAGCTTGGGACAGGGGGTCGGAGATGGTGAGCAGTTCTTC,TRBJ2-1,-,TRBV5-6,TRBD1
CASSSQQGGNYGYTF,TGTGCCAGCAGCTCCCAACAGGGAGGCAACTATGGCTACACCTTC,TRBJ1-2,-,TRBV7-2,-
CASSDDLGTGGFGYTF,TGTGCCAGCAGTGATGATCTCGGGACAGGGGGATTTGGCTACACCTTC,TRBJ1-2,-,TRBV6-1,TRBD1
CSVGRDYLEGEQFF,TGCAGCGTTGGGCGGGACTACCTCGAGGGTGAGCAGTTCTTC,TRBJ2-1,-,TRBV29-1,TRBD2
CSHAGGSMIGQFF,TGCAGCCACGCGGGCGGCTCAATGATCGGGCAGTTCTTC,TRBJ2-1,-,TRBV29-1,-
CASSPSYRGWDEKLFF,TGTGCCAGCAGCCCAAGTTACAGGGGGTGGGATGAAAAACTGTTTTTT,TRBJ1-4,-,TRBV7-2,TRBD1
CASSAAPWSYEQYF,TGCGCCAGCAGCGCCGCCCCGTGGTCCTACGAGCAGTACTTC,TRBJ2-7,-,TRBV5-1,-
CASSLRGVDEKLFF,TGTGCCAGCAGCTTGAGGGGGGTAGATGAAAAACTGTTTTTT,TRBJ1-4,-,TRBV5-4,-
CASSPGRAYEQYF,TGTGCCAGCTCCCCTGGAAGGGCCTACGAGCAGTACTTC,TRBJ2-7,-,TRBV18,-
CASSPGTSGRGEQFF,TGTGCCAGCAGCCCGGGGACTAGCGGGAGAGGTGAGCAGTTCTTC,TRBJ2-1,-,TRBV11-2,TRBD2